A selection of T cell receptor beta chains follows, all from one sample in a study of T cell responses to AZD1222 COVID-19 vaccine. Assay used: immunoSEQ multiplex PCR; TCRdb lists only in-frame clones, some missing. The sample includes 95,000 to 100,000 clones, 70% to 90% of them seen just once. Material: peripheral blood, obtained on day 0 of AZD1222 vaccination. Receptors originate from an adult in good health. The CDR3 runs from the conserved cysteine through the conserved F or W. The order of the fields is V gene, clone size, J gene, D gene, CDR3 DNA, CDR3 protein. A D gene is named only where the DNA matches it firmly. Rows give clone size only sometimes, using once, few, many, or a class for an expanded clone.

>TRBV19|.|TRBJ1-2|TRBD1
TGTGCCAGTAGTCCGGACAGGGGCCACTATGGCTACACCTTC
CASSPDRGHYGYTF
>TRBV15|.|TRBJ2-5|.
TGTGCCACCAGCAGAGATCTTGCAGGTCAAGAGACCCAGTACTTC
CATSRDLAGQETQYF
>TRBV10-3|.|TRBJ2-7|.
TGTGCCATTGGCGAGCAGTACTTC
CAIGEQYF
>TRBV19|.|TRBJ1-1|TRBD1
TGTGCCAGTAGGGTGGGAGGACAGGGGGCTTTCTTT
CASRVGGQGAFF
>TRBV28|.|TRBJ2-2|TRBD2
TGTGCCAGCAGTATTATGAGCGGGAGGGCGAGAACCGGGGAGCTGTTTTTT
CASSIMSGRARTGELFF
>TRBV15|.|TRBJ1-2|TRBD1
TGTGCCACCAGCAGACGTACAGGGGACTATGGCTACACCTTC
CATSRRTGDYGYTF
>TRBV7-9|.|TRBJ1-2|.
TGTGCCAGCAGCTTAGTCCCCAGGTTCTATGGCTACACCTTC
CASSLVPRFYGYTF
>TRBV7-2|.|TRBJ2-7|TRBD2
TGTGCCAGCAGTCGGACTAGATCTTCCGACGAGCAGTACTTC
CASSRTRSSDEQYF
>TRBV6-2/TRBV6-3|.|TRBJ1-1|.
TGTGCCAGCAGTTACCTCGGGCGGGGGAGCACTGAAGCTTTCTTT
CASSYLGRGSTEAFF
>TRBV30|.|TRBJ2-3|.
TGTGCCTGGAGTGTAGTGTCTGCTTTAGGGGTGACGCAGTATTTT
CAWSVVSALGVTQYF
>TRBV28|.|TRBJ1-5|TRBD1
TGTGCCAGCAGTGTAACGGGACAGTTCAATCAGCCCCAGCATTTT
CASSVTGQFNQPQHF
>TRBV19|few|TRBJ2-2|TRBD2
TGTGCCAGTAGTAGACTAGCCACCGGGGAGCTGTTTTTT
CASSRLATGELFF
>TRBV19|.|TRBJ2-5|.
TGTGCCAGTAGGGAGGGGGGGCTCGGACAAGAGACCCAGTACTTC
CASREGGLGQETQYF
>TRBV5-4|.|TRBJ2-6|.
TGTGCCAGCAGCTTGGACGGGGGCCCTGGGGCCAACGTCCTGACTTTC
CASSLDGGPGANVLTF
>TRBV29-1|.|TRBJ2-1|TRBD1
TGCAGCGTGCCCGGGACAGGGTACAATGAGCAGTTCTTC
CSVPGTGYNEQFF
>TRBV5-5|once|TRBJ2-5|.
TGTGCCAGCAGCTTGGAGCCAGGTCAAGAGACCCAGTACTTC
CASSLEPGQETQYF
>TRBV27|.|TRBJ1-4|.
TGTGCCAGCAGTTCGTGGGCAACTAATGAAAAACTGTTTTTT
CASSSWATNEKLFF
>TRBV28|.|TRBJ2-7|TRBD1
TGTGCCAGCGGCAATTCGGGACAGAACTACGAGCAGTACTTC
CASGNSGQNYEQYF
>TRBV7-3|.|TRBJ2-7|TRBD2
TGTGCCAGCAGCTTAGGGAGCGGGAAGGGCTACGAGCAGTACTTC
CASSLGSGKGYEQYF
>TRBV9|.|TRBJ2-3|.
TGTGCCAGCAGAAGGGGCAGAAGCACAGATACGCAGTATTTT
CASRRGRSTDTQYF
>TRBV7-3|.|TRBJ2-3|.
TGTGCCAGCAGCTTAGCGGACTACACAGATACGCAGTATTTT
CASSLADYTDTQYF
>TRBV7-2|.|TRBJ2-1|TRBD2
TGTGCCAGCAGCTTAGATGCGGGAGTCTCTCACAATGAGCAGTTCTTC
CASSLDAGVSHNEQFF
>TRBV5-4|.|TRBJ1-1|TRBD1
TGTGCCAGCAGCGCCGAGACAGGGTACACTGAAGCTTTCTTT
CASSAETGYTEAFF
>TRBV24-1|.|TRBJ2-5|.
TGTGCCACCAGTGAGGGGGGAACAGAGACCCAGTACTTC
CATSEGGTETQYF
>TRBV15|once|TRBJ2-5|TRBD2
TGTGCCACCAGCGGACTAGCGGGGGACGTGGGTGAGACCCAGTACTTC
CATSGLAGDVGETQYF
>TRBV7-2|.|TRBJ1-5|.
TGTGCCAGCAGCTTAGCCCCTCGGGGGGACATGCCCCAGCATTTT
CASSLAPRGDMPQHF
>TRBV29-1|.|TRBJ1-2|.
TGCAGCGTTGAGGCAGGGGACTATGGCTACACCTTC
CSVEAGDYGYTF
>TRBV19|.|TRBJ2-2|TRBD2
TGTGCCAGTAGTATAGATAAGCGGGATCGGACCGGGGAGCTGTTTTTT
CASSIDKRDRTGELFF
>TRBV5-5|.|TRBJ1-2|TRBD1
TGTGCCAGCAGCTACACAGGGGGCGCCGAGTATGGCTACACCTTC
CASSYTGGAEYGYTF
>TRBV5-1|.|TRBJ2-3|.
TGCGCCAGCAGCTTGGGCACAGGGCTTTCAGATACGCAGTATTTT
CASSLGTGLSDTQYF
>TRBV6-1|.|TRBJ1-2|TRBD1
TGTGCCAGCAGTGACGACAGGGGGCGGTTTGGCTACACCTTC
CASSDDRGRFGYTF
>TRBV27|.|TRBJ1-4|TRBD1
TGTGCCAGCAGGCAGACAGGGGGCCTCGAAAAACTGTTTTTT
CASRQTGGLEKLFF
>TRBV7-3|.|TRBJ1-1|.
TGTGCCAGCAGCTTACTGGGGGGTCGGAACACTGAAGCTTTCTTT
CASSLLGGRNTEAFF
>TRBV15|.|TRBJ1-3|.
TGTGCCACCAGCAGAGAAGGACATCCTGGAAACACCATATATTTT
CATSREGHPGNTIYF
>TRBV25-1|.|TRBJ2-1|TRBD2
TGTGCCACCTCCCGCGGACTAGCGGGAGCTTATGAGCAGTTCTTC
CATSRGLAGAYEQFF
>TRBV28|.|TRBJ2-2|TRBD1
TGTGCCAGCAGTTTACTCGGACAGGGAATAATTACCGGGGAGCTGTTTTTT
CASSLLGQGIITGELFF
>TRBV4-3|.|TRBJ1-5|.
TGCGCCAGCAGCCCGACCGTGGTTAATCAGCCCCAGCATTTT
CASSPTVVNQPQHF
>TRBV9|.|TRBJ1-5|TRBD1
TGTGCCAGCAGCGGAGGACAGGGTGGAAGCAATCAGCCCCAGCATTTT
CASSGGQGGSNQPQHF
>TRBV30|.|TRBJ1-2|.
TGTGCCTGGAGCGGCGACACCTATGGCTACACCTTC
CAWSGDTYGYTF
>TRBV7-8|.|TRBJ1-1|.
TGTGCCAGCGCAGCCACTTTGAACACTGAAGCTTTCTTT
CASAATLNTEAFF